These T cell receptor beta chains were read from a single sample in a study of shared clonotypes between healthy human individuals. Some clones are missing from TCRdb's copy, which holds only in-frame ones; the method was immunoSEQ multiplex PCR. The sample includes some 800,000 clones, roughly 92% of them seen just once. The sequenced sample was naive CD8+ T cells sorted from blood. These receptors all stem from a man aged 25-45 years in good health. Both conserved end residues are part of each CDR3. The order of the fields is CDR3 protein, J gene, V gene.

CDR3 protein: CASSATGAGVADTQYF
J gene: TRBJ2-3
V gene: TRBV9

CDR3 protein: CASVDRGQVAGWYEQYF
J gene: TRBJ2-7
V gene: TRBV27

CDR3 protein: CASSPPDRVYEQYF
J gene: TRBJ2-7
V gene: TRBV5-4

CDR3 protein: CASRTNEKLFF
J gene: TRBJ1-4
V gene: TRBV6-1

CDR3 protein: CASSRDSSTALLETQYF
J gene: TRBJ2-5
V gene: TRBV27

CDR3 protein: CASSSGTSWDEQFF
J gene: TRBJ2-1
V gene: TRBV7-9

CDR3 protein: CASSVPSDRVDTEAFF
J gene: TRBJ1-1
V gene: TRBV9

CDR3 protein: CASSFRSNEQFF
J gene: TRBJ2-1
V gene: TRBV5-6

CDR3 protein: CASSLHPNTEAFF
J gene: TRBJ1-1
V gene: TRBV7-2

CDR3 protein: CASSPERSLTREQFF
J gene: TRBJ2-1
V gene: TRBV19

CDR3 protein: CASAVAEGRELFF
J gene: TRBJ2-2
V gene: TRBV27

CDR3 protein: CATQGQDSGYTGELFF
J gene: TRBJ2-2
V gene: TRBV10-3

CDR3 protein: CASSPIETAMGGYTF
J gene: TRBJ1-2
V gene: TRBV4-3

CDR3 protein: CASSAMGDYEQYF
J gene: TRBJ2-7
V gene: TRBV27

CDR3 protein: CASSQDGGGRGNQPQHF
J gene: TRBJ1-5
V gene: TRBV4-3

CDR3 protein: CASSLTLAGGFYEQYF
J gene: TRBJ2-7
V gene: TRBV27

CDR3 protein: CASSPPPPPDTQYF
J gene: TRBJ2-3
V gene: TRBV7-9

CDR3 protein: CASSPTGSYEQYF
J gene: TRBJ2-7
V gene: TRBV28

CDR3 protein: CASYSWDSQETQYF
J gene: TRBJ2-5
V gene: TRBV5-4

CDR3 protein: CSVGPVAYNEQFF
J gene: TRBJ2-1
V gene: TRBV29-1

CDR3 protein: CASSVGTSSYNEQFF
J gene: TRBJ2-1
V gene: TRBV9

CDR3 protein: CASSGSGANVLTF
J gene: TRBJ2-6
V gene: TRBV10-1

CDR3 protein: CASSRDPLAGGYDNEQFF
J gene: TRBJ2-1
V gene: TRBV28

CDR3 protein: CASSQERAGELFF
J gene: TRBJ2-2
V gene: TRBV4-2

CDR3 protein: CASSLHRSYNEQFF
J gene: TRBJ2-1
V gene: TRBV11-3

CDR3 protein: CASSVARVSNQPQHF
J gene: TRBJ1-5
V gene: TRBV9

CDR3 protein: CAISDLSRDRDYGYTF
J gene: TRBJ1-2
V gene: TRBV10-3

CDR3 protein: CASSDTTEAFF
J gene: TRBJ1-1
V gene: TRBV18

CDR3 protein: CASSPYRAAGNTIYF
J gene: TRBJ1-3
V gene: TRBV9

CDR3 protein: CATRQLGGYGYTF
J gene: TRBJ1-2
V gene: TRBV10-3

CDR3 protein: CASSSTSGSYFHNEQFF
J gene: TRBJ2-1
V gene: TRBV5-6

CDR3 protein: CASSMGQIYEQYF
J gene: TRBJ2-7
V gene: TRBV6-5

CDR3 protein: CASSTPTGTWGSYEQYF
J gene: TRBJ2-7
V gene: TRBV19

CDR3 protein: CASSSRLAGGDEQFF
J gene: TRBJ2-1
V gene: TRBV5-4

CDR3 protein: CAWKVSGGPYEQYF
J gene: TRBJ2-7
V gene: TRBV30

CDR3 protein: CASSLAPRNEQFF
J gene: TRBJ2-1
V gene: TRBV7-9

CDR3 protein: CAWSVVAGPYNEQFF
J gene: TRBJ2-1
V gene: TRBV30

CDR3 protein: CASTEGDTQYF
J gene: TRBJ2-3
V gene: TRBV2

CDR3 protein: CASSAGQGIAFF
J gene: TRBJ1-1
V gene: TRBV9

CDR3 protein: CASSVGTRDTQYF
J gene: TRBJ2-3
V gene: TRBV9

CDR3 protein: CASSVGISNQETQYF
J gene: TRBJ2-5
V gene: TRBV9

CDR3 protein: CASSSDRHGNTIYF
J gene: TRBJ1-3
V gene: TRBV7-9

CDR3 protein: CASSPGLLNTEAFF
J gene: TRBJ1-1
V gene: TRBV9

CDR3 protein: CSVVGGADYGYTF
J gene: TRBJ1-2
V gene: TRBV29-1

CDR3 protein: CSARTGFGEWGYTF
J gene: TRBJ1-2
V gene: TRBV29-1

CDR3 protein: CATSTASGTSPDTQYF
J gene: TRBJ2-3
V gene: TRBV15

CDR3 protein: CASSSPDSGYEQYF
J gene: TRBJ2-7
V gene: TRBV7-9

CDR3 protein: CASSEDPGGVRQPQHF
J gene: TRBJ1-5
V gene: TRBV28

CDR3 protein: CASSLSGSSYEQYF
J gene: TRBJ2-7
V gene: TRBV28

CDR3 protein: CASSQSTGEPETQYF
J gene: TRBJ2-5
V gene: TRBV23-1

CDR3 protein: CASSPEPVYGHTF
J gene: TRBJ1-2
V gene: TRBV7-2

CDR3 protein: CASKEALTNTDTQYF
J gene: TRBJ2-3
V gene: TRBV2

CDR3 protein: CASPTPNYEQYF
J gene: TRBJ2-7
V gene: TRBV5-6

CDR3 protein: CASSLSTGGTDTQYF
J gene: TRBJ2-3
V gene: TRBV27

CDR3 protein: CASSLVRAGLYQETQYF
J gene: TRBJ2-5
V gene: TRBV11-2